This entry lists 20 T cell receptor beta chains sequenced from one sample in a study of shared clonotypes between healthy human individuals. Some clones are missing from TCRdb's copy, which holds only in-frame ones; the method was immunoSEQ multiplex PCR. The repertoire holds fewer than 1 million clones, with 96% as singletons. Cells designated naive CD8 were CD45RO-negative and were positively selected for CCR7, with terminally differentiated effector memory CD45RA+ cells excluded. The sequencing sample was made of naive CD8+ T cells sorted from blood. Source of these receptors: a man between 25 and 39 years old in good health.

The V gene is TRBV6-5, the J gene TRBJ2-7, with D tentatively TRBD1 (6 bases). The CDR3 spans 16 residues. V was clipped by 0 bases and J by 6 bases, with 18 bases between them. From germline, CDR1 is MNHEY and CDR2 SVGAGI. CDR3 sequence reads: CASSYSEQGPVFEQYF. CDR3 coding DNA: TGTGCCAGCAGTTACTCCGAACAGGGCCCAGTGTTCGAGCAGTACTTC.

The CDR3 reads CATSEIGREYNEQFF. The CDR3 region has the DNA TGTGCCACCAGTGAAATCGGGAGGGAATACAATGAGCAGTTCTTC. This rearrangement joins TRBV15 to TRBJ2-1; 8 positions match TRBD2. CDR3 length equals 15 residues. The germline V gene encodes CDR1 LNHNV and CDR2 YYDKDF (reference sequence). Trimming removed 6 bases from V and 4 bases from J; junction bases left unmatched: 8.

This clone was recorded only once. The chain has TRBV15 and TRBJ2-7, with TRBD2 identical over 8 bases. The V gene end was trimmed by 4 bases and the J gene end by 3 bases; junction bases not matched to a gene: 11. The CDR3 sequence is 16 residues long. Germline CDR1 and CDR2: LNHNV and YYDKDF (reference sequence). This CDR3 is CATSTTAGVVIYEQYF. DNA for the CDR3: TGTGCCACCAGCACGACAGCGGGAGTTGTCATCTACGAGCAGTACTTC.

V is TRBV11-2 and J is TRBJ1-6; D is perhaps TRBD1 (5 bases). This CDR3 region has 17 residues. The V end lost 4 bases, the J end lost 7 bases, and 20 bases lay between the germline ends. CDR1 and CDR2 (germline): SGHAT, FQNNGV. The CDR3 DNA reads as TGTGCCAGCAGCTCGAAACTTCGGGACGGGATGAATTCACCCCTCCACTTT. Encoded protein: CASSSKLRDGMNSPLHF.

CDR3 in DNA: TGTGCCAGCCAGGCAGGGGGCTTGAACACTGAAGCTTTCTTT. Its protein product is CASQAGGLNTEAFF. V usage is TRBV27 and J usage is TRBJ1-1, with TRBD1 matching 8 bases. CDR1 and CDR2 (germline): MNHEY, SMNVEV (reference sequence). With V trimmed by 8 bases and J by 0 bases, 5 bases remained unmatched. The CDR3 spans 14 residues.

The genes are TRBV27 and TRBJ2-2; TRBD1 matches at 7 bases. This CDR3 region has 13 residues. Germline values: CDR1 MNHEY, CDR2 SMNVEV (reference sequence). Trimming took 4 bases from V and 9 from J; bases not matched to a gene: 5. CDR3 bases: TGTGCCAGCAGTTCGGACAGGCGCAGGGAGCTGTTTTTT. The encoded protein is CASSSDRRRELFF.

This clone was seen once. V is TRBV4-1 and J is TRBJ1-1; D remains unclear. Trimming took off 1 base at V and 4 bases at J, with 13 bases between the two ends. Germline V gene lookup returns CDR1 MGHRA and CDR2 YSYEKL. This CDR3 is built from 15 residues. CDR3: CASSQVPGSVTEAFF. The CDR3 DNA reads TGCGCCAGCAGCCAAGTTCCGGGGTCGGTCACTGAAGCTTTCTTT.

The chain is built from TRBV27 and TRBJ2-7; TRBD1 is a possible D gene (5 bases). The CDR3 runs to 12 residues. The V end lost 6 bases, the J end lost 6 bases, and 12 bases lay between the germline ends. Germline V gene data show CDR1 as MNHEY and CDR2 as SMNVEV (reference sequence). The CDR3 sequence is CASRFQGGEQYF. The CDR3 region has the DNA TGTGCCAGCAGATTCCAGGGTGGCGAGCAGTACTTC.

The V and J genes are TRBV7-9 and TRBJ2-3, with D hard to call. The germline V gene encodes CDR1 SEHNR and CDR2 FQNEAQ (reference sequence). V lost 5 bases and J lost 2, with 17 bases in between. The CDR3 sequence is 16 residues long. CDR3 nucleotide sequence: TGTGCCAGCAGCAATCCGGGCTTTAGATACACAGATACGCAGTATTTT. Amino acid sequence: CASSNPGFRYTDTQYF.

This chain joins TRBV30 and TRBJ1-1, with TRBD1 identical over 8 bases. V shed 4 bases, J shed 3 bases, and the junction held 4 bases outside the gene matches. CDR1 is GTSNPN, CDR2 SVGIG, per germline (reference sequence). This CDR3 contains 13 residues. The CDR3 bases are TGTGCCTGGATCCCGGGACAGGACACTGAAGCTTTCTTT. This encodes CAWIPGQDTEAFF.

This chain uses TRBV6-1 with TRBJ2-7; weak D call: TRBD2 (6 bases). Trimming took 2 bases from V and 2 from J, leaving 16 bases between them. Germline V gene lookup returns CDR1 MNHNS and CDR2 SASEGT. The CDR3 length is 16 residues. CDR3 sequence reads: CASSELMDYLPYEQYF. As DNA, the CDR3 is TGTGCCAGCAGTGAACTGATGGACTACCTTCCCTACGAGCAGTACTTC.

J is TRBJ2-7 and V is TRBV6-1; D is uncertain. Deletions cut 8 bases from V and 3 bases from J, with 11 bases between. The CDR3 is made up of 12 amino acids. Germline V gene sequence: CDR1 MNHNS, CDR2 SASEGT. The CDR3: CASSGLFYEQYF. CDR3 bases: TGTGCCAGCTCCGGGTTGTTCTACGAGCAGTACTTC.

About this clone: At one end the junction does not follow the germline gene, possibly because of a read error. V usage is TRBV11-2 and J usage is TRBJ2-1; unclear D gene. Looked up from germline, CDR1 is SGHAT and CDR2 is FQNNGV. The CDR3 consists of 11 residues. The CDR3 DNA is TGTGCCAGCAGCCCACAAAATGGGCAGTTCTTC. It encodes CASSPQNGQFF.

This chain connects TRBV6-5 to TRBJ1-3; the D gene is possibly TRBD1 (5 bases). Germline assignment: CDR1 MNHEY and CDR2 SVGAGI. The CDR3 contains 16 residues. The germline V and J ends were trimmed by 0 bases and 2 bases, with 11 bases remaining between them. This CDR3 is CASSYSWGSAGNTIYF. The DNA for the CDR3 is TGTGCCAGCAGTTACTCGTGGGGGAGCGCTGGAAACACCATATATTTT.

The CDR3 region has the DNA TGTGCCTGGAGTGCTGGCTCCTACGAGCAGTACTTC. It yields the protein CAWSAGSYEQYF. The chain links TRBV30 to TRBJ2-7; unclear D gene. Trimming pared 1 base from V and 0 bases from J, leaving 4 bases between. The CDR3 runs to 12 residues. In germline, CDR1 is GTSNPN, CDR2 SVGIG (reference sequence).

This rearrangement joins TRBV11-2 to TRBJ2-5, with TRBD1 as a possible D gene (5 bases). The ends were cut back, 4 bases at V and 1 base at J, with 7 bases in the middle. CDR1 and CDR2 (germline): SGHAT, FQNNGV. The CDR3 extends over 13 amino acids. CDR3 nucleotides: TGTGCCAGCAGCTGGACAACCCAAGAGACCCAGTACTTC. It codes for CASSWTTQETQYF.

The gene calls are TRBV6-4 and TRBJ1-5; 9 positions agree with TRBD1. J gave up 5 bases and V 3 bases, and 5 bases lay outside the gene matches. The CDR3 is 15 amino acids. Germline V lookup: CDR1 MRHNA, CDR2 SNTAGT. The CDR3 loop reads CASSEPDRGYQPQHF. CDR3 in DNA: TGTGCCAGCAGTGAACCCGACAGGGGGTATCAGCCCCAGCATTTT.

The chain carries TRBV7-3 and TRBJ2-1; 8 nucleotides align to TRBD1. Germline V gene sequence: CDR1 SGHTA, CDR2 FQGTGA. The CDR3 loop spans 15 amino acids. The trim removed 2 bases at V and 3 bases at J, leaving 3 bases unmatched. The CDR3 is CASSLLGQGYNEQFF. In DNA, the CDR3 is TGTGCCAGCAGCTTATTAGGACAGGGCTACAATGAGCAGTTCTTC.

The V gene is TRBV18, the J gene TRBJ2-7; no clear D gene. Trimming left V 3 bases short and J 2 bases short, with 14 bases between. Germline CDR1 is KGHSH and CDR2 is LQKENI. The length of the CDR3 is 15 residues. The CDR3: CASSPPWTAAYEQYF. The CDR3 bases are TGTGCCAGCTCACCCCCTTGGACCGCCGCCTACGAGCAGTACTTC.

V usage is TRBV7-6 and J usage is TRBJ2-7; D ambiguous. With 3 bases removed from V and 3 bases from J, the gap between germline ends came to 9 bases. Germline CDR1 SGHVS, CDR2 FNYEAQ. The CDR3 loop spans 13 amino acids. The CDR3 here is CASSLGSNYEQYF. The DNA for the CDR3 is TGTGCCAGCAGCTTGGGGTCTAACTACGAGCAGTACTTC. The variable domain in full, with the rest retrieved from reference TRBV7-6 and TRBJ2-7, is GAGVSQSPRYKVTKRGQDVALRCDPISGHVSLYWYRQALGQGPEFLTYFNYEAQQDKSGLPNDRFSAERPEGSISTLTIQRTEQRDSAMYRCASSLGSNYEQYFGPGTRLTVT.